The rows below give T cell receptor beta chains drawn from one sample of a study of blood T cell repertoires in COVID-19. Method: immunoSEQ multiplex PCR; TCRdb's copy keeps in-frame clones and lacks some. The sample has tens of thousands of clones, 89% seen once. Sequenced: peripheral blood. The source of these receptors is a man aged 55 to 69 with COVID-19, enrolled during active disease. Each CDR3 is given with its conserved first and last residue. The order of the fields is D gene, clone size, J gene, V gene, CDR3 protein, CDR3 DNA. The D gene is left open where the match is weak. Clone size is given for some rows only: seen once, a few or many times, or a class if the clone is expanded.

D: TRBD1
size: .
J: TRBJ1-1
V: TRBV29-1
CDR3: CSVADRVGTEAFF
DNA: TGCAGCGTGGCGGACAGGGTAGGGACTGAAGCTTTCTTT

D: .
size: .
J: TRBJ1-1
V: TRBV2
CDR3: CAGKNSEYTEAFF
DNA: TGTGCCGGTAAAAACAGTGAATACACTGAAGCTTTCTTT

D: TRBD1
size: few
J: TRBJ2-7
V: TRBV24-1
CDR3: CATSDAGTGIYEQYF
DNA: TGTGCCACCAGTGATGCCGGGACAGGGATATACGAGCAGTACTTC

D: TRBD1
size: .
J: TRBJ2-7
V: TRBV4-1
CDR3: CASSQGPRDRERRF
DNA: TGCGCCAGCAGCCAAGGTCCCCGGGACAGGGAACGGCGCTTC

D: TRBD1
size: .
J: TRBJ2-3
V: TRBV28
CDR3: CASSLPPGQRTDTQYF
DNA: TGTGCCAGCAGTTTGCCCCCGGGACAGAGGACAGATACGCAGTATTTT

D: .
size: .
J: TRBJ1-4
V: TRBV30
CDR3: CAWSYSNEKLFF
DNA: TGTGCCTGGAGTTACAGCAATGAAAAACTGTTTTTT

D: TRBD2
size: .
J: TRBJ2-3
V: TRBV7-2
CDR3: CASSSGTSGDYTDTQYF
DNA: TGTGCCAGCAGCTCCGGGACTAGCGGAGATTACACAGATACGCAGTATTTT

D: TRBD1
size: .
J: TRBJ1-2
V: TRBV6-5
CDR3: CASSTTGVNYGYTF
DNA: TGTGCCAGCAGCACTACAGGGGTTAACTATGGCTACACCTTC

D: TRBD2
size: .
J: TRBJ2-1
V: TRBV7-8
CDR3: CASSSRLAGDNEQFF
DNA: TGTGCCAGCAGCTCCCGACTAGCGGGGGACAATGAGCAGTTCTTC

D: .
size: .
J: TRBJ2-3
V: TRBV2
CDR3: CASSRAPGNADTQYF
DNA: TGTGCCAGCAGTAGGGCACCGGGGAACGCAGATACGCAGTATTTT

D: TRBD2
size: .
J: TRBJ2-7
V: TRBV7-2
CDR3: CASSLSGGRGTYEQYF
DNA: TGTGCCAGCAGCCTTTCTGGCGGGAGGGGTACATACGAGCAGTACTTC

D: TRBD1
size: .
J: TRBJ2-5
V: TRBV2
CDR3: CASSPDRGQETQYF
DNA: TGTGCCAGCAGTCCGGACAGGGGGCAGGAGACCCAGTACTTC

D: .
size: .
J: TRBJ2-2
V: TRBV27
CDR3: CASSSTGELFF
DNA: TGTGCCAGCAGTTCTACCGGGGAGCTGTTTTTT

D: .
size: .
J: TRBJ1-3
V: TRBV4-2
CDR3: CASSQASGPSGNTIYF
DNA: TGTGCCAGCAGCCAAGCCAGTGGGCCCTCTGGAAACACCATATATTTT

D: TRBD1
size: .
J: TRBJ2-7
V: TRBV28
CDR3: CASSPGQGGSEQYF
DNA: TGTGCCAGCAGTCCCGGACAGGGGGGGAGCGAGCAGTACTTC

D: .
size: .
J: TRBJ1-1
V: TRBV7-2
CDR3: CASSLRGSTEAFF
DNA: TGTGCCAGCAGCTTAAGAGGGAGCACTGAAGCTTTCTTT

D: TRBD1
size: .
J: TRBJ1-6
V: TRBV30
CDR3: CAWEDRDNSPLHF
DNA: TGTGCCTGGGAGGACAGGGATAATTCACCCCTCCACTTT

D: .
size: once
J: TRBJ2-5
V: TRBV11-3
CDR3: CASRRPSGETQYF
DNA: TGTGCCAGCAGGCGCCCCTCGGGAGAGACCCAGTACTTC

D: TRBD2
size: .
J: TRBJ2-1
V: TRBV24-1
CDR3: CATSDIPGLAENQQFF
DNA: TGTGCCACCAGTGATATACCGGGACTAGCGGAAAACCAGCAGTTCTTC

D: .
size: .
J: TRBJ2-5
V: TRBV7-9
CDR3: CASSKQETQYF
DNA: TGTGCCAGCAGCAAACAGGAGACCCAGTACTTC

D: .
size: .
J: TRBJ1-2
V: TRBV6-5
CDR3: CASRQGRKLYGYTF
DNA: TGTGCCAGCAGGCAGGGGCGTAAACTCTATGGCTACACCTTC

D: .
size: .
J: TRBJ2-7
V: TRBV6-5
CDR3: CASPLNDRLYEQYF
DNA: TGTGCCAGCCCACTAAACGACAGGCTCTACGAGCAGTACTTC

D: .
size: once
J: TRBJ2-5
V: TRBV3-1/TRBV3-2
CDR3: CASSPELEQETQYF
DNA: TGTGCCAGCAGCCCAGAACTAGAACAAGAGACCCAGTACTTC

D: .
size: .
J: TRBJ1-2
V: TRBV6-5
CDR3: CASRVQGKFHGYTF
DNA: TGTGCCAGCAGGGTCCAGGGGAAATTCCATGGCTACACCTTC

D: .
size: .
J: TRBJ2-7
V: TRBV6-5
CDR3: CASSPGLGSYEQYF
DNA: TGTGCCAGCAGTCCCGGACTCGGCTCCTACGAGCAGTACTTC

D: TRBD2
size: .
J: TRBJ2-5
V: TRBV9
CDR3: CASSAGGVAGGTQYF
DNA: TGTGCCAGCAGCGCCGGGGGGGTAGCGGGAGGGACCCAGTACTTC

D: TRBD1
size: .
J: TRBJ1-2
V: TRBV6-2/TRBV6-3
CDR3: CTSSPGQGENYGYTF
DNA: TGTACCAGCAGCCCTGGACAGGGGGAGAACTATGGCTACACCTTC